Listed below are T cell receptor beta chains from one sample, sequenced in a study of radiotherapy plus CTLA-4 blockade in lung cancer. Data came from immunoSEQ multiplex PCR; TCRdb stores just in-frame clones and leaves some out. The sample lists tens of thousands of clones; more than 60% were seen once. Material: peripheral blood, obtained from a patient treated with radiotherapy plus ipilimumab. These receptors were collected from a human donor with non-small cell lung cancer who had a partial response to radiotherapy plus ipilimumab. The CDR3 runs from the conserved cysteine through the conserved F or W. A D gene is named only where the DNA matches it firmly. Rows may omit the clone size; those that give it use once, few, many or a size class.

j_call: TRBJ1-5; v_call: TRBV5-5; clone_size: -; d_call: TRBD1; cdr3_aa: CASSLTGGNQPQHF; cdr3_nt: TGTGCCAGCAGCTTGACAGGGGGCAATCAGCCCCAGCATTTT
j_call: TRBJ1-4; v_call: TRBV5-1; clone_size: -; d_call: TRBD1; cdr3_aa: CASSQDRGKAEKLFF; cdr3_nt: TGCGCCAGCAGCCAGGACAGGGGCAAAGCTGAAAAACTGTTTTTT
j_call: TRBJ2-3; v_call: TRBV28; clone_size: -; d_call: -; cdr3_aa: CASSSQRRGDTQYF; cdr3_nt: TGTGCCAGCAGTTCCCAGAGGCGTGGGGATACGCAGTATTTT
j_call: TRBJ1-2; v_call: TRBV27; clone_size: -; d_call: -; cdr3_aa: CASRSYRGYTF; cdr3_nt: TGTGCCAGCAGATCGTACAGAGGCTACACCTTC
j_call: TRBJ2-2; v_call: TRBV19; clone_size: -; d_call: -; cdr3_aa: CASMAQVNTGELFF; cdr3_nt: TGTGCCAGTATGGCACAGGTAAACACCGGGGAGCTGTTTTTT
j_call: TRBJ1-1; v_call: TRBV27; clone_size: -; d_call: -; cdr3_aa: CASSPALGVRTEAFF; cdr3_nt: TGTGCCAGCAGTCCGGCCCTAGGGGTCCGCACTGAAGCTTTCTTT
j_call: TRBJ2-1; v_call: TRBV9; clone_size: -; d_call: -; cdr3_aa: CASSVGSTLYNEQFF; cdr3_nt: TGTGCCAGCAGCGTAGGGTCTACCCTCTACAATGAGCAGTTCTTC
j_call: TRBJ2-5; v_call: TRBV25-1; clone_size: -; d_call: -; cdr3_aa: CASSESRVGRETQYF; cdr3_nt: TGTGCCAGCAGTGAAAGCAGGGTCGGTAGAGAGACCCAGTACTTC
j_call: TRBJ1-2; v_call: TRBV14; clone_size: -; d_call: TRBD1; cdr3_aa: CASSKAGTVNYGYTF; cdr3_nt: TGTGCCAGCAGCAAAGCCGGGACAGTGAACTATGGCTACACCTTC
j_call: TRBJ2-1; v_call: TRBV2; clone_size: -; d_call: TRBD1; cdr3_aa: CASNRDRGGEQFF; cdr3_nt: TGTGCCAGCAACCGGGACAGGGGGGGTGAGCAGTTCTTC
j_call: TRBJ1-1; v_call: TRBV6-5; clone_size: -; d_call: -; cdr3_aa: CASSRTPGRTEAFF; cdr3_nt: TGTGCCAGCAGCCGTACACCTGGGAGGACTGAAGCTTTCTTT
j_call: TRBJ1-2; v_call: TRBV7-2; clone_size: once; d_call: -; cdr3_aa: CASSLTGSANYGYTF; cdr3_nt: TGTGCCAGCAGCTTAACGGGATCAGCTAACTATGGCTACACCTTC
j_call: TRBJ2-7; v_call: TRBV15; clone_size: -; d_call: -; cdr3_aa: CATSRVGELGEQYF; cdr3_nt: TGTGCCACCAGCAGAGTAGGGGAACTTGGAGAGCAGTACTTC
j_call: TRBJ2-1; v_call: TRBV5-1; clone_size: -; d_call: TRBD2; cdr3_aa: CASSLSGVSYNEQFF; cdr3_nt: TGCGCCAGCAGCTTGAGCGGGGTCTCCTACAATGAGCAGTTCTTC
j_call: TRBJ2-7; v_call: TRBV2; clone_size: -; d_call: TRBD2; cdr3_aa: CASTERGVTEQYF; cdr3_nt: TGTGCCAGCACCGAGCGGGGGGTGACCGAGCAGTACTTC
j_call: TRBJ1-2; v_call: TRBV28; clone_size: -; d_call: TRBD1; cdr3_aa: CASSFLQGARGYTF; cdr3_nt: TGTGCCAGCAGTTTTCTCCAGGGGGCGCGAGGCTACACCTTC
j_call: TRBJ2-5; v_call: TRBV29-1; clone_size: -; d_call: TRBD1; cdr3_aa: CSVRTGLETQYF; cdr3_nt: TGCAGCGTCCGGACAGGGTTGGAGACCCAGTACTTC
j_call: TRBJ1-3; v_call: TRBV18; clone_size: -; d_call: TRBD1; cdr3_aa: CASHKDRVPDTIYF; cdr3_nt: TGTGCCAGCCACAAGGACAGGGTACCAGACACCATATATTTT
j_call: TRBJ2-1; v_call: TRBV25-1; clone_size: -; d_call: TRBD2; cdr3_aa: CASSEAPHSSGGNEQFF; cdr3_nt: TGTGCCAGCAGTGAAGCCCCGCATTCTAGCGGGGGGAATGAGCAGTTCTTC
j_call: TRBJ2-5; v_call: TRBV19; clone_size: few; d_call: -; cdr3_aa: CASSTNREARETQYF; cdr3_nt: TGTGCCAGTAGTACAAACAGGGAAGCTCGAGAGACCCAGTACTTC
j_call: TRBJ2-3; v_call: TRBV2; clone_size: -; d_call: -; cdr3_aa: CASSGAQGTDTQYF; cdr3_nt: TGTGCCAGCAGTGGGGCACAGGGAACAGATACGCAGTATTTT
j_call: TRBJ2-3; v_call: TRBV7-3; clone_size: -; d_call: TRBD1; cdr3_aa: CASSSTGAESDTQYF; cdr3_nt: TGTGCCAGCAGCTCGACAGGGGCAGAGTCAGATACGCAGTATTTT
j_call: TRBJ2-5; v_call: TRBV7-3; clone_size: -; d_call: -; cdr3_aa: CASSLQGQETQYF; cdr3_nt: TGTGCCAGCAGCTTACAGGGACAAGAGACCCAGTACTTC
j_call: TRBJ2-4; v_call: TRBV14; clone_size: once; d_call: TRBD1; cdr3_aa: CASSQGQGGSKNIQYF; cdr3_nt: TGTGCCAGCAGCCAGGGACAGGGAGGATCCAAAAACATTCAGTACTTC
j_call: TRBJ1-1; v_call: TRBV6-1; clone_size: -; d_call: TRBD1; cdr3_aa: CASRGPGGTEAFF; cdr3_nt: TGTGCCAGCAGGGGCCCAGGGGGCACTGAAGCTTTCTTT
j_call: TRBJ2-4; v_call: TRBV6-5; clone_size: -; d_call: TRBD2; cdr3_aa: CASSREGGNIQYF; cdr3_nt: TGTGCCAGCAGTCGGGAGGGGGGAAACATTCAGTACTTC
j_call: TRBJ2-5; v_call: TRBV6-5; clone_size: -; d_call: -; cdr3_aa: CASRQISQETQYF; cdr3_nt: TGTGCCAGCAGACAGATTTCTCAAGAGACCCAGTACTTC
j_call: TRBJ1-2; v_call: TRBV5-1; clone_size: -; d_call: TRBD1; cdr3_aa: CASRGTGGDYGYTF; cdr3_nt: TGCGCCAGCAGAGGAACAGGGGGCGACTATGGCTACACCTTC
j_call: TRBJ1-2; v_call: TRBV10-3; clone_size: -; d_call: TRBD1; cdr3_aa: CAISEIKRDRDYGYTF; cdr3_nt: TGTGCCATCAGTGAGATTAAACGGGACAGGGACTATGGCTACACCTTC